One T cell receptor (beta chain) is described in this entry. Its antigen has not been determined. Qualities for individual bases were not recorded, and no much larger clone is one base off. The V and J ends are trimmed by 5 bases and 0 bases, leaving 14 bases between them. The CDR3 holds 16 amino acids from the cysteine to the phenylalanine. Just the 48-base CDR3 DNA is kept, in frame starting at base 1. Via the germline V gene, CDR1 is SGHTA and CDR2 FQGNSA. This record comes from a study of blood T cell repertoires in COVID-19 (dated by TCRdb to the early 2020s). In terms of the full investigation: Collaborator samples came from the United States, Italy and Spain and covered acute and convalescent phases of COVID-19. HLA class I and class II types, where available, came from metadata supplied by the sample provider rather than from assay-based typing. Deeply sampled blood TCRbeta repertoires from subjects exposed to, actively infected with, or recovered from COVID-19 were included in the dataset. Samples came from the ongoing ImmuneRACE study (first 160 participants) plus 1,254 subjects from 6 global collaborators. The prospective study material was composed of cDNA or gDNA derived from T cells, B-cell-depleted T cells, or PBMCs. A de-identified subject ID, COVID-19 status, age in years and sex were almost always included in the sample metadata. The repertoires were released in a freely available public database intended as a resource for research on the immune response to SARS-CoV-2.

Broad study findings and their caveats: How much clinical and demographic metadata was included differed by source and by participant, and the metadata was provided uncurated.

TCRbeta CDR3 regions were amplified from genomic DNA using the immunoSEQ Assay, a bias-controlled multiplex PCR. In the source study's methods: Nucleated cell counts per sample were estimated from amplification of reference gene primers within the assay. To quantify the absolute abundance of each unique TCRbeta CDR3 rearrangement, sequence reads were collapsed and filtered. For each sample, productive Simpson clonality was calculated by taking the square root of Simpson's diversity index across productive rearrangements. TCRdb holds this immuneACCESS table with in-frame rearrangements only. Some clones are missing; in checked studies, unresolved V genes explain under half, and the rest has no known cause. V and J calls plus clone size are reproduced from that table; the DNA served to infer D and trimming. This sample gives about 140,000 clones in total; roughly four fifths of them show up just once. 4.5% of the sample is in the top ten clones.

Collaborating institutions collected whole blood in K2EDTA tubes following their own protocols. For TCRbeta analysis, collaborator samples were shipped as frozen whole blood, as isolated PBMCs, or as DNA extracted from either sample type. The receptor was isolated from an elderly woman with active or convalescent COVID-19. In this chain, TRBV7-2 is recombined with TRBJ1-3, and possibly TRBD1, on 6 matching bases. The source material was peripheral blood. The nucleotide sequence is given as TGTGCCAGCAGCCAAACGGACAGAATCTCTGGAAACACCATATATTTT. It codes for CASSQTDRISGNTIYF. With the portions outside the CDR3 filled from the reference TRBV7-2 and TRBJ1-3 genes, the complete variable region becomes GAGVSQSPSNKVTEKGKDVELRCDPISGHTALYWYRQSLGQGLEFLIYFQGNSAPDKSGLPSDRFSAERTGGSVSTLTIQRTQQEDSAVYLCASSQTDRISGNTIYFGEGSWLTVV.